These T cell receptor beta chains were read from a single sample in a study of T cell responses to AZD1222 COVID-19 vaccine. Assay: immunoSEQ multiplex PCR; the TCRdb copy retains only in-frame clones and omits some. This table holds 85,000 to 100,000 clones, roughly nine tenths found once. The specimen comprised peripheral blood, sampled on day 0 of AZD1222 vaccination. The receptors stem from an adult in good health. Each CDR3 is given with its conserved first and last residue. Fields, in order: D gene, V gene, J gene, clone size, CDR3 DNA, CDR3 protein. D genes are given only for firm matches. Where a row states a size, it is once, few, many or the class of an expanded clone; other rows omit it.

D: TRBD1
V: TRBV19
J: TRBJ1-3
size: NA
DNA: TGTGCCAGTAACCCAAGGGGGCCTGGAAACACCATATATTTT
CDR3: CASNPRGPGNTIYF

D: NA
V: TRBV19
J: TRBJ1-2
size: NA
DNA: TGTGCCAGTAGTTTAATTGGGGGCAACTATGGCTACACCTTC
CDR3: CASSLIGGNYGYTF

D: TRBD2
V: TRBV30
J: TRBJ2-2
size: NA
DNA: TGTGCCTGGGACGCTTGGGGGGGGAACACCGGGGAGCTGTTTTTT
CDR3: CAWDAWGGNTGELFF

D: TRBD2
V: TRBV6-2/TRBV6-3
J: TRBJ2-7
size: NA
DNA: TGTGCCAGCAGTTACTCACCAGCGGGAGTCCCCTACGAGCAGTACTTC
CDR3: CASSYSPAGVPYEQYF

D: NA
V: TRBV2
J: TRBJ2-2
size: once
DNA: TGTGCCAGCAGTTATCGGGCCAAGGCCACCGGGGAGCTGTTTTTT
CDR3: CASSYRAKATGELFF

D: TRBD1
V: TRBV27
J: TRBJ1-2
size: NA
DNA: TGTGCCAGCAGTATCCGGACAGGGGGCTATGGCTACACCTTC
CDR3: CASSIRTGGYGYTF

D: NA
V: TRBV4-2
J: TRBJ1-4
size: NA
DNA: TGTGCCAGCAGCCCAGCGGGGGGGGCCTCGGGTGAAAAACTGTTTTTT
CDR3: CASSPAGGASGEKLFF

D: NA
V: TRBV5-1
J: TRBJ1-2
size: once
DNA: TGCGCCAGCAGCTTCGACAGGCCCAACTATGGCTACACCTTC
CDR3: CASSFDRPNYGYTF

D: TRBD2
V: TRBV7-3
J: TRBJ2-3
size: once
DNA: TGTGCCAGCAGCCCAGGGAGGAAGCGGGAGCTTGTCACAGATACGCAGTATTTT
CDR3: CASSPGRKRELVTDTQYF

D: NA
V: TRBV5-4
J: TRBJ1-1
size: NA
DNA: TGTGCCAGCAGCTTGGACAGGGACGAACGAACTGAAGCTTTCTTT
CDR3: CASSLDRDERTEAFF

D: NA
V: TRBV18
J: TRBJ1-2
size: NA
DNA: TGTGCCAGCTCACCGCGACAGGAGAACTATGGCTACACCTTC
CDR3: CASSPRQENYGYTF

D: TRBD1
V: TRBV24-1
J: TRBJ2-2
size: NA
DNA: TGTGCCACCAGTGCTCTCCCCAGGACAGGGAGGAACACCGGGGAGCTGTTTTTT
CDR3: CATSALPRTGRNTGELFF

D: NA
V: TRBV19
J: TRBJ2-5
size: NA
DNA: TGTGCCAGTAGTATAGCAACTTCTGGGGGCGGAGAGACCCAGTACTTC
CDR3: CASSIATSGGGETQYF

D: NA
V: TRBV5-6
J: TRBJ1-2
size: NA
DNA: TGTGCCAGCAGCTTGGAGGACAACCATTATCCGGGCTACACCTTC
CDR3: CASSLEDNHYPGYTF

D: NA
V: TRBV6-1
J: TRBJ1-4
size: medium-sized
DNA: TGTGCCAGCAGTGAAGCGCCTTCATCCGGCAGCCGTCCTAATGAAAAACTGTTTTTT
CDR3: CASSEAPSSGSRPNEKLFF

D: NA
V: TRBV6-2/TRBV6-3
J: TRBJ1-5
size: NA
DNA: TGTGCCAGCAGTTACTCCGCGGGACGGTCTTTCAATCAGCCCCAGCATTTT
CDR3: CASSYSAGRSFNQPQHF

D: TRBD1
V: TRBV28
J: TRBJ2-7
size: NA
DNA: TGTGCCAGCAGTGGGACAGGGCGGGAATACGAGCAGTACTTC
CDR3: CASSGTGREYEQYF

D: NA
V: TRBV3-1/TRBV3-2
J: TRBJ1-2
size: NA
DNA: TGTGCCAGCAGCCAACGTACAGCGAAAGATGGCTACACCTTC
CDR3: CASSQRTAKDGYTF

D: TRBD1
V: TRBV19
J: TRBJ2-3
size: NA
DNA: TGTGCCAGTACGGGGACAGATCGCACAGATACGCAGTATTTT
CDR3: CASTGTDRTDTQYF

D: TRBD1
V: TRBV28
J: TRBJ1-2
size: NA
DNA: TGTGCCAGCAGTCACCCACAGGGGGACGGCTACACCTTC
CDR3: CASSHPQGDGYTF

D: TRBD1
V: TRBV6-5
J: TRBJ2-3
size: NA
DNA: TGTGCCAGCAGTTCAGGGGGCTACACAACAGATACGCAGTATTTT
CDR3: CASSSGGYTTDTQYF

D: TRBD1
V: TRBV10-3
J: TRBJ1-1
size: NA
DNA: TGTGCCATCAGTGAGTCCAGGGGGATGGGCTACACTGAAGCTTTCTTT
CDR3: CAISESRGMGYTEAFF

D: TRBD1
V: TRBV5-5
J: TRBJ1-5
size: NA
DNA: TGTGCCAGCAGCCAGGACAGGGTTCAGCCCCAGCATTTT
CDR3: CASSQDRVQPQHF

D: NA
V: TRBV11-2
J: TRBJ2-7
size: NA
DNA: TGTGCCAGCAGCTCCATTCAGAGGGTCTACGAGCAGTACTTC
CDR3: CASSSIQRVYEQYF

D: NA
V: TRBV11-3
J: TRBJ2-1
size: NA
DNA: TGTGCCAGCAGCCCACCGGGGCTGGGGGGTTACAATGAGCAGTTCTTC
CDR3: CASSPPGLGGYNEQFF

D: NA
V: TRBV7-8
J: TRBJ2-7
size: once
DNA: TGTGCCAGCAGCTTAGGGGTTCAGGGGTACGAGCAGTACTTC
CDR3: CASSLGVQGYEQYF

D: NA
V: TRBV30
J: TRBJ1-1
size: NA
DNA: TGTGCCTGGAGTCCCTGGACGGGCATGAACACTGAAGCTTTCTTT
CDR3: CAWSPWTGMNTEAFF

D: NA
V: TRBV6-6
J: TRBJ1-3
size: NA
DNA: TGTGCCAGCAGCAAAAAGGGAAACACCATATATTTT
CDR3: CASSKKGNTIYF

D: NA
V: TRBV7-9
J: TRBJ2-7
size: NA
DNA: TGTGCCAGCAGCTTAGTATCAGGACGGTGGGCCGAGCAGTACTTC
CDR3: CASSLVSGRWAEQYF

D: NA
V: TRBV19
J: TRBJ2-1
size: NA
DNA: TGTGCCAGTAGTACAGGACACTACAATGAGCAGTTCTTC
CDR3: CASSTGHYNEQFF

D: NA
V: TRBV24-1
J: TRBJ2-3
size: NA
DNA: TGTGCCACCAGTGATTACAGTAAGGGTTCGACAGATACGCAGTATTTT
CDR3: CATSDYSKGSTDTQYF

D: TRBD1
V: TRBV29-1
J: TRBJ2-7
size: NA
DNA: TGCAGCGCCTGGGACAGCTCCTACGAGCAGTACTTC
CDR3: CSAWDSSYEQYF

D: TRBD2
V: TRBV9
J: TRBJ2-5
size: NA
DNA: TGTGCCAGCAGCGTCCGCAGCGGGGGGGCCGAGACCCAGTACTTC
CDR3: CASSVRSGGAETQYF

D: TRBD1
V: TRBV10-3
J: TRBJ1-6
size: NA
DNA: TGTGCCATCAGTGATACTGGGACAGTTAATTCACCCCTCCACTTT
CDR3: CAISDTGTVNSPLHF

D: NA
V: TRBV5-6
J: TRBJ2-7
size: NA
DNA: TGTGCCAGCAGCTTGTTGGGCGGGCAGGGGCTCGCCGAGCAGTACTTC
CDR3: CASSLLGGQGLAEQYF

D: TRBD2
V: TRBV7-3
J: TRBJ2-2
size: NA
DNA: TGTGCCAGCAGCTTATTAGGGCTAGCGGGCTACACCGGGGAGCTGTTTTTT
CDR3: CASSLLGLAGYTGELFF

D: NA
V: TRBV7-2
J: TRBJ2-2
size: NA
DNA: TGTGCCAGCAGCCCAACTCGCAGGAACACCGGGGAGCTGTTTTTT
CDR3: CASSPTRRNTGELFF

D: NA
V: TRBV7-9
J: TRBJ1-2
size: NA
DNA: TGTGCCAGCAGCTCCCTGGGAAGGGGATCTCCAGCTAACTATGGCTACACCTTC
CDR3: CASSSLGRGSPANYGYTF

D: TRBD1
V: TRBV6-5
J: TRBJ1-2
size: NA
DNA: TGTGCCAGCAGGCCCGGGACAGACAACTATGGCTACACCTTC
CDR3: CASRPGTDNYGYTF

D: TRBD1
V: TRBV28
J: TRBJ2-3
size: NA
DNA: TGTGCCAGCAGTTGGGACAGGGGAAGCACAGATACGCAGTATTTT
CDR3: CASSWDRGSTDTQYF

D: NA
V: TRBV6-1
J: TRBJ1-1
size: NA
DNA: TGTGCCAGCAGTGAAACCGGACAGTTGAACACTGAAGCTTTCTTT
CDR3: CASSETGQLNTEAFF

D: TRBD2
V: TRBV28
J: TRBJ2-5
size: NA
DNA: TGTGCCAGCAGTTCGGGGACTAGCGGGTTTCCGGGGACCCAGTACTTC
CDR3: CASSSGTSGFPGTQYF